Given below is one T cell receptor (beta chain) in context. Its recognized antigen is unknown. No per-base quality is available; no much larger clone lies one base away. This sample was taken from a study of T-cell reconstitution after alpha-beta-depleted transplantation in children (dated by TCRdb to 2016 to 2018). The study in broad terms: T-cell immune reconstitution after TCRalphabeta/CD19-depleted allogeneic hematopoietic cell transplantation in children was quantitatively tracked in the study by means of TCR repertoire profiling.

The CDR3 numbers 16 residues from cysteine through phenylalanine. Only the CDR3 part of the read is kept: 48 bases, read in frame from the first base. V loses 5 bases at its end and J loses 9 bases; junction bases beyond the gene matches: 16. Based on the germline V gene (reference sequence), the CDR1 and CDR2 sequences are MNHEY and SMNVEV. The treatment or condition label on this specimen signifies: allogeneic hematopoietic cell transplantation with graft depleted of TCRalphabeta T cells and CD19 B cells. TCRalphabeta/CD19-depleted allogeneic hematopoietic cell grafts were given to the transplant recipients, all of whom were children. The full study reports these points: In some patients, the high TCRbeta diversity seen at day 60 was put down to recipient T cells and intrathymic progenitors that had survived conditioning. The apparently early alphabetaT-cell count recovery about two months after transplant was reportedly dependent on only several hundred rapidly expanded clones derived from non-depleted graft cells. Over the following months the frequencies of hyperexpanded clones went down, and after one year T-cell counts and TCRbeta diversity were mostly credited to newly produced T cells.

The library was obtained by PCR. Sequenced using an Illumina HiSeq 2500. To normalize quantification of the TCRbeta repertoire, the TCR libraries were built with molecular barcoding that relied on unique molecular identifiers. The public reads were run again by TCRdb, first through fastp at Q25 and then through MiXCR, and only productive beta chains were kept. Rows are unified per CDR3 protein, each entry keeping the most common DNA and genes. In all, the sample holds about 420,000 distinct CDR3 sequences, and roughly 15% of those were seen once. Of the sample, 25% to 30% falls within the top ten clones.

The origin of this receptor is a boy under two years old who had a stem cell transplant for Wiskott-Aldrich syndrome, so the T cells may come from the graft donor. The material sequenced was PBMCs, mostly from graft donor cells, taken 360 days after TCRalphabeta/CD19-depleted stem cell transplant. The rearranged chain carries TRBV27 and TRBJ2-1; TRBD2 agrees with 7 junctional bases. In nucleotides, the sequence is TGTGCCAGCAGTCTCCTCCCCCGACTAGCCTCGGGTGAGCAGTTCTTC. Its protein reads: CASSLLPRLASGEQFF.